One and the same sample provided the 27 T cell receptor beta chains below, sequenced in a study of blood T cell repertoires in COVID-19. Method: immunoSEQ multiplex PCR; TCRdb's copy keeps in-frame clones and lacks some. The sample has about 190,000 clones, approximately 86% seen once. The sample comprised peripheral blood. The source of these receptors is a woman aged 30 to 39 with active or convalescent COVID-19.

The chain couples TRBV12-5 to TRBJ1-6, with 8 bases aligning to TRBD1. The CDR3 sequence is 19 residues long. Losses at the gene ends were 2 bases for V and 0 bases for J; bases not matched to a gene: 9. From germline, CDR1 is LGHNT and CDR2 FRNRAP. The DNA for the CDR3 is TGTGCTAGTGGTTTGTGGGACAGGCGGCTGAGCTCCTATAATTCACCCCTCCACTTT. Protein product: CASGLWDRRLSSYNSPLHF.

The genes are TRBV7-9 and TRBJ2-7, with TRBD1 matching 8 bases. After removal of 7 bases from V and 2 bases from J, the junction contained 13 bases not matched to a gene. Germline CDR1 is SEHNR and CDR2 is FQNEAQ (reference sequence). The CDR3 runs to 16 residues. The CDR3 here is CASTSTGESPAYEQYF. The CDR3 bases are TGTGCCAGCACTTCGACAGGGGAAAGCCCCGCCTACGAGCAGTACTTC.

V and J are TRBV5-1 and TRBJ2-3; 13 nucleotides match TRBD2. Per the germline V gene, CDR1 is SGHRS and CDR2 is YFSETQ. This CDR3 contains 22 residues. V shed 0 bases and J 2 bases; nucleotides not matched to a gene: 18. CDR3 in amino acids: CASSLDTSGRASRSPATDTQYF. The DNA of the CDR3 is TGCGCCAGCAGCTTGGATACTAGCGGGAGGGCCTCCCGCAGTCCTGCCACAGATACGCAGTATTTT.

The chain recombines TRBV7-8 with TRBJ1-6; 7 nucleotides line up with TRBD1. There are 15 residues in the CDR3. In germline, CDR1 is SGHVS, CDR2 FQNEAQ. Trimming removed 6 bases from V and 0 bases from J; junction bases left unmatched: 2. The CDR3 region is CASRTGSSYNSPLHF. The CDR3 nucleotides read TGTGCCAGCAGGACAGGGAGCTCCTATAATTCACCCCTCCACTTT.

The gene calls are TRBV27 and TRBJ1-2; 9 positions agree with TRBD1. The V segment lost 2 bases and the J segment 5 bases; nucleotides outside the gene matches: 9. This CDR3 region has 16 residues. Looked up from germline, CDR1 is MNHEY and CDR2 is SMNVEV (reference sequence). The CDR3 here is CASSLSLGTGRYGYTF. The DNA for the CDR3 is TGTGCCAGCAGTTTAAGTTTGGGGACAGGGCGTTATGGCTACACCTTC.

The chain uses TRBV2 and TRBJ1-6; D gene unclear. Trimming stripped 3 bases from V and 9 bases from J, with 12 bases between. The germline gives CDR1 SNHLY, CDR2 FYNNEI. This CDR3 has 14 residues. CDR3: CASSEVTVVSPLHF. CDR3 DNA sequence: TGTGCCAGCAGTGAGGTCACAGTTGTTTCACCCCTCCACTTT.

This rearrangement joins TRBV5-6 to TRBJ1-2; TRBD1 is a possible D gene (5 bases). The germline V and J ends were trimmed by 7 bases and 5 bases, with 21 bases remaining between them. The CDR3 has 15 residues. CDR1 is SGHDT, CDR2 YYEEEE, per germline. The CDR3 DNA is TGTGCCAGCTCCGACCGGGGGTTCGTTCGGTATGGCTACACCTTC. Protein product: CASSDRGFVRYGYTF. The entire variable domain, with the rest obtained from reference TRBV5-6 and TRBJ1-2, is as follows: DAGVTQSPTHLIKTRGQQVTLRCSPKSGHDTVSWYQQALGQGPQFIFQYYEEEERQRGNFPDRFSGHQFPNYSSELNVNALLLGDSALYLCASSDRGFVRYGYTFGSGTRLTVV.

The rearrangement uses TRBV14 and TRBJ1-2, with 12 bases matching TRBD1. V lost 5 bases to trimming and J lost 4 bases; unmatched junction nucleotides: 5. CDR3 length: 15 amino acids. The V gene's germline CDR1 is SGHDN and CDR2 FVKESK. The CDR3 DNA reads TGTGCCAGCAGCTCCGGGACAGGGGGCACCTATGGCTACACCTTC. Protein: CASSSGTGGTYGYTF.

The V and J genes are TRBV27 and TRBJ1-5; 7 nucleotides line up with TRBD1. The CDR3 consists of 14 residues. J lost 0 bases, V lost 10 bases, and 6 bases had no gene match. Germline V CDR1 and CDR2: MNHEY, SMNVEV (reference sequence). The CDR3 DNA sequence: TGTGCCACCAGGACAGGACTTAGCAATCAGCCCCAGCATTTT. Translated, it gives CATRTGLSNQPQHF.

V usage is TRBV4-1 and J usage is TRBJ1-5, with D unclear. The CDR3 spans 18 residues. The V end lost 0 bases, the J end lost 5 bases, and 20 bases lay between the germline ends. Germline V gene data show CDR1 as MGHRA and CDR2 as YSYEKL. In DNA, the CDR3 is TGCGCCAGCAGCCAAGAGGATTTTAGACGGGGAAGGGATCAGCCCCAGCATTTT. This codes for CASSQEDFRRGRDQPQHF.

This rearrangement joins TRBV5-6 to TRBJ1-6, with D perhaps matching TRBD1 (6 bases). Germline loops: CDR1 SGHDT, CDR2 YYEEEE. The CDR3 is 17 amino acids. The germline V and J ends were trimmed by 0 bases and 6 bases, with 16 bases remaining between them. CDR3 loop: CASSLVSSGQLNSPLHF. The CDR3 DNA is TGTGCCAGCAGCTTGGTCTCGAGTGGACAGCTTAATTCACCCCTCCACTTT.

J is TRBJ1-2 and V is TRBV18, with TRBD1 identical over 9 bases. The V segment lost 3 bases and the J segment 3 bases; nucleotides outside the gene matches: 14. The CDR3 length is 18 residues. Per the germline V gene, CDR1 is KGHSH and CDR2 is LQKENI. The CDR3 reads CASSPWGTGGAEDYGYTF. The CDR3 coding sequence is TGTGCCAGCTCACCCTGGGGTACAGGGGGCGCAGAGGACTATGGCTACACCTTC.

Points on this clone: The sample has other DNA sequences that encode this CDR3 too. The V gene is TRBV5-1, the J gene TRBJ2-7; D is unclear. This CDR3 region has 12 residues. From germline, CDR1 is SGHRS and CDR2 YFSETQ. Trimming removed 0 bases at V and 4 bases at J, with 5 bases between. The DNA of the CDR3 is TGCGCCAGCAGCTTGGGGCAATACGAGCAGTACTTC. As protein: CASSLGQYEQYF.

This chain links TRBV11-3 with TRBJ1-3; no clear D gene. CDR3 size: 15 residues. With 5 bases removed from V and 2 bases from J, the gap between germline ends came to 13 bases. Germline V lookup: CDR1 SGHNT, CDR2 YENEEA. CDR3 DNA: TGTGCCAGCAGCATAAGCCGGGGTGCTGGAAACACCATATATTTT. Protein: CASSISRGAGNTIYF. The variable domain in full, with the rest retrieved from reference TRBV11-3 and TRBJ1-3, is EAGVVQSPRYKIIEKKQPVAFWCNPISGHNTLYWYLQNLGQGPELLIRYENEEAVDDSQLPKDRFSAERLKGVDSTLKIQPAELGDSAVYLCASSISRGAGNTIYFGEGSWLTVV.

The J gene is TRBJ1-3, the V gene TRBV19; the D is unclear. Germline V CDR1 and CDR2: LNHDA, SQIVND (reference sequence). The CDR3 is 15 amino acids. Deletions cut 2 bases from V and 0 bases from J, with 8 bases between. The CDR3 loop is CASSIFFGSGNTIYF. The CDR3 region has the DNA TGTGCCAGTAGTATATTTTTCGGCTCTGGAAACACCATATATTTT.

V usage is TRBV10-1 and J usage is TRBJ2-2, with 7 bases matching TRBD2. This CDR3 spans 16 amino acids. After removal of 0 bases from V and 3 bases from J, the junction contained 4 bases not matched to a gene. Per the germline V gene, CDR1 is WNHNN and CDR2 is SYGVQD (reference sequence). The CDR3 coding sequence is TGCGCCAGCAGTGAGTCTGCGGGGGACTACACCGGGGAGCTGTTTTTT. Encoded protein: CASSESAGDYTGELFF.

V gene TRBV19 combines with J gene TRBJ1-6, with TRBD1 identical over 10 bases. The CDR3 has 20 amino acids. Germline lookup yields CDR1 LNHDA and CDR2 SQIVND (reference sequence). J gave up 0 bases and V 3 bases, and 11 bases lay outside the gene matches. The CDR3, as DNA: TGTGCCAGTAGTATGACCGGGACAGGGGCTACTAGCTCCTATAATTCACCCCTCCACTTT. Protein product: CASSMTGTGATSSYNSPLHF.

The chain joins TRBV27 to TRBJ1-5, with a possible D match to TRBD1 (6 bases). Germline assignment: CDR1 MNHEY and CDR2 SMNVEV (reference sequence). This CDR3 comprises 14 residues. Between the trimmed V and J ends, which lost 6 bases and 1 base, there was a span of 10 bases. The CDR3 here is CASSRRGSNQPQHF. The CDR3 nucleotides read TGTGCCAGCAGCCGAAGGGGGAGCAATCAGCCCCAGCATTTT.

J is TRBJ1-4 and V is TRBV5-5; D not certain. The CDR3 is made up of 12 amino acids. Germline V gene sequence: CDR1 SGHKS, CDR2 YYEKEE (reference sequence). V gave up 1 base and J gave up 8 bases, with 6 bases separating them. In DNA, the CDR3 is TGTGCCAGCAGCTTGAGAGGGGAAAAACTGTTTTTT. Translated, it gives CASSLRGEKLFF.

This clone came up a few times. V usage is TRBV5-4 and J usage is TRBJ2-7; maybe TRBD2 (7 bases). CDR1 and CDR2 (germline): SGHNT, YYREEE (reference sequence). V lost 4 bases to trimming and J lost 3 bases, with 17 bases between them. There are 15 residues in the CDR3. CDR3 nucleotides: TGTGCCAGCAGCCGGGGAGGGGGGATGATCTACGAGCAGTACTTC. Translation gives CASSRGGGMIYEQYF.

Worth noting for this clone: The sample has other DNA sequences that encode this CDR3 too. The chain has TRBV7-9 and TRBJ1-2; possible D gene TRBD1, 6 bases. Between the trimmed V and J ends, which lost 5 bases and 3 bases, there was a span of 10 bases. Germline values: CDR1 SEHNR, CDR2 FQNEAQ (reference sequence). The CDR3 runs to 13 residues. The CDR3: CASSPPGDYGYTF. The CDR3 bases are TGTGCCAGCAGCCCTCCAGGGGACTATGGCTACACCTTC. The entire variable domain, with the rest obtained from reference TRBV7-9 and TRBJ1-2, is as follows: DTGVSQNPRHKITKRGQNVTFRCDPISEHNRLYWYRQTLGQGPEFLTYFQNEAQLEKSRLLSDRFSAERPKGSFSTLEIQRTEQGDSAMYLCASSPPGDYGYTFGSGTRLTVV.

The CDR3 region is CASTRAAGVSYEQYF. DNA of the CDR3: TGTGCCAGCACGCGGGCCGCGGGAGTTTCCTACGAGCAGTACTTC. The J gene is TRBJ2-7, the V gene TRBV25-1; 7 nucleotides align to TRBD2. Per germline, CDR1 MGHDK and CDR2 SYGVNS. After removal of 7 bases from V and 1 base from J, the junction contained 10 bases not matched to a gene. The CDR3 is made up of 15 amino acids.

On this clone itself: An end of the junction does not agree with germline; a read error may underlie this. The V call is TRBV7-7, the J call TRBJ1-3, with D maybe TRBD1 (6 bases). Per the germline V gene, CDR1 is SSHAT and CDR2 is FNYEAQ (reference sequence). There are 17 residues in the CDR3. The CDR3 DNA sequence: TGTGCTAGCAGCGCGCTATACAGGGCTTCCTCTGGAAACACCATATATTTT. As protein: CASSALYRASSGNTIYF.

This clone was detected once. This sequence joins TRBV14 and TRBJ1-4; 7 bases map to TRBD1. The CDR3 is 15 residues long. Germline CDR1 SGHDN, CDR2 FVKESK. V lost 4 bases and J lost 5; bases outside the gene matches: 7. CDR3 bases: TGTGCCAGCAGCCCAGGACAGGTCGGGAATGAAAAACTGTTTTTT. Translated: CASSPGQVGNEKLFF.

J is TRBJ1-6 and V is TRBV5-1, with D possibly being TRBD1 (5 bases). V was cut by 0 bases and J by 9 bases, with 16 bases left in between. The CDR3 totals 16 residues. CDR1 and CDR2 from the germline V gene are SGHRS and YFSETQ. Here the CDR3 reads CASSLAGDRSISPLHF. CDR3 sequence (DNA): TGCGCCAGCAGCTTGGCCGGAGACAGAAGTATTTCACCCCTCCACTTT.

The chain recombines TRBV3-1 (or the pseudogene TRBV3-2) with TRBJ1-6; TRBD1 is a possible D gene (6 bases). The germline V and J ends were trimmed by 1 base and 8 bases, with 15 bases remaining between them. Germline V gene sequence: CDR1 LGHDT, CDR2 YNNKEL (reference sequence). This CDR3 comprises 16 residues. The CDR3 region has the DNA TGTGCCAGCAGCCAAGGAACAGGGAGACGAGATTCACCCCTCCACTTT. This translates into CASSQGTGRRDSPLHF.

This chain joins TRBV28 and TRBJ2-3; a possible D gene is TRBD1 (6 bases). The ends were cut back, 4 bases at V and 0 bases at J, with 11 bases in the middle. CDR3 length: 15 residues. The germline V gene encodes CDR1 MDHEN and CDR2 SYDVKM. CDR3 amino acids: CASSSTGLSTDTQYF. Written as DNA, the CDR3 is TGTGCCAGCAGTTCGACAGGCCTTAGCACAGATACGCAGTATTTT.